This T cell receptor (beta chain) was captured in a study of cytomegalovirus exposure and HLA in healthy donors. PCR primers comprised 60 Vbeta and 13 Jbeta primers. The method was immunoSEQ multiplex PCR; TCRdb's version includes in-frame clones alone and lacks a portion of them. The sample records around 160,000 clones, around 80% being singletons. The CDR3 sequence is 16 residues long. V shed 7 bases and J shed 5 bases, with 23 bases lying between them. From germline, CDR1 is MRHNA and CDR2 SNTAGT. The V and J genes are TRBV6-4 and TRBJ2-5; D may be TRBD2 (5 bases). The clonotype comes from a male donor in good health and CMV-seropositive. Material: PBMCs. The CDR3 here is CASIPKRGLSWETQYF. The CDR3 DNA sequence: TGTGCCAGCATCCCAAAACGAGGGCTATCTTGGGAGACCCAGTACTTC.